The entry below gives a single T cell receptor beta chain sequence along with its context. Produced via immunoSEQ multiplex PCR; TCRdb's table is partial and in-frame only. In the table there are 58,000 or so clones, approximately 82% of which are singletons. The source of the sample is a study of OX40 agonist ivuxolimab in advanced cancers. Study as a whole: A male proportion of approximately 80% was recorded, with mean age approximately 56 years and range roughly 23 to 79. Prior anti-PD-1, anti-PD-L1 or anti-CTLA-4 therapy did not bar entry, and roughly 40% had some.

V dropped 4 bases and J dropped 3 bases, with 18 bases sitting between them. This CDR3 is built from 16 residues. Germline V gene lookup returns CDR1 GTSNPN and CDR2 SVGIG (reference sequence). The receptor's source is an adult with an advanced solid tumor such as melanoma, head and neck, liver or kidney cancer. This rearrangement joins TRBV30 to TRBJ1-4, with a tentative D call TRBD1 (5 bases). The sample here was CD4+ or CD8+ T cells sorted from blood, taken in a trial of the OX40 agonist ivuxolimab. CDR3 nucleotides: TGTGCCTGGACTGACCAGGGCCGGGCGGCTAATGAAAAACTGTTTTTT. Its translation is CAWTDQGRAANEKLFF.